One and the same sample provided the 22 T cell receptor beta chains below, sequenced in a study of CD8 T cells in ankylosing spondylitis. TCRdb called the 5' RACE reads again in MiXCR, with one record for every CDR3 protein. The sample yields some 120,000 distinct CDR3 sequences, roughly 15% seen once. Sequencing input: blood, either unsorted or a sorted T cell fraction (not recorded which). Every receptor here comes from a female donor with ankylosing spondylitis or in good health (not recorded which).

The chain has TRBV5-1 and TRBJ2-1, with D perhaps TRBD2 (6 bases). Germline loops: CDR1 SGHRS, CDR2 YFSETQ. There are 14 residues in the CDR3. Trimming took 2 bases from V and 5 from J, leaving 11 bases between them. Written as DNA, the CDR3 is TGCGCCAGCAGCTTTCGCGGGGACGACAATGAGCAGTTCTTC. Its protein product is CASSFRGDDNEQFF.

CDR3: CASRATTAKNIQYF. As DNA, the CDR3 is TGTGCCAGCCGAGCTACGACGGCCAAAAACATTCAGTACTTC. The chain links TRBV12-3 or TRBV12-4 to TRBJ2-4, with D unresolved. The CDR3 is 14 amino acids. Trimming took 8 bases from V and 1 from J, leaving 12 bases between them.

The chain is built from TRBV3-1 and TRBJ2-1, with D unclear. The CDR3 contains 14 residues. From germline, CDR1 is LGHDT and CDR2 YNNKEL (reference sequence). Trimming removed 4 bases from V and 7 bases from J, with 14 bases in between. The chain's CDR3 is CASSLWGRLNEQFF. CDR3 sequence (DNA): TGTGCCAGCAGCCTGTGGGGAAGATTGAATGAGCAGTTCTTC.

This clonotype was detected many times. The gene calls are TRBV2 and TRBJ2-3; TRBD2 is a possible D gene (6 bases). V was shortened by 6 bases and J by 5 bases, with 18 bases between the two germline ends. This CDR3 has 15 residues. Germline V gives CDR1 SNHLY, CDR2 FYNNEI. CDR3 nucleotide sequence: TGTGCCAGCAGGCTCCGGGAGAATTTTAGAGATACGCAGTATTTT. This translates into CASRLRENFRDTQYF.

The sample holds many counts of this clonotype. The chain recombines TRBV29-1 with TRBJ2-7, with TRBD1 as a possible D gene (6 bases). Looked up from germline, CDR1 is SQVTM and CDR2 is ANQGSEA. Trimming pared 6 bases from V and 6 bases from J, leaving 15 bases between. This CDR3 has 12 amino acids. The CDR3 loop reads CSVRRTEGEQYF. DNA of the CDR3: TGCAGCGTCCGAAGGACAGAGGGCGAGCAGTACTTC.

This clonotype occurred many times. The J gene is TRBJ2-2, the V gene TRBV7-9; D is uncertain. Trimming left V 3 bases short and J 4 bases short, with 12 bases between. Germline CDR1 reads SEHNR; CDR2 reads FQNEAQ (reference sequence). This CDR3 is 15 amino acids long. The CDR3 DNA follows: TGTGCCAGCAGCTTCTTGGTCGGTGGCACCGGGGAGCTGTTTTTT. Translating it yields CASSFLVGGTGELFF. Combining the CDR3 with reference TRBV7-9 and TRBJ2-2 gives the whole variable domain DTGVSQNPRHKITKRGQNVTFRCDPISEHNRLYWYRQTLGQGPEFLTYFQNEAQLEKSRLLSDRFSAERPKGSFSTLEIQRTEQGDSAMYLCASSFLVGGTGELFFGEGSRLTVL.

This clonotype was detected many times. This chain links TRBV5-1 with TRBJ2-1; 7 bases match TRBD2. The CDR3 length is 15 residues. Germline CDR1 and CDR2: SGHRS and YFSETQ. Trimming removed 0 bases from V and 7 bases from J; junction bases left unmatched: 7. The CDR3 is CASSLALWGGNEQFF. CDR3 DNA: TGCGCCAGCAGCTTGGCCTTGTGGGGGGGAAATGAGCAGTTCTTC. The full variable domain, completed using reference TRBV5-1 and TRBJ2-1, is KAGVTQTPRYLIKTRGQQVTLSCSPISGHRSVSWYQQTPGQGLQFLFEYFSETQRNKGNFPGRFSGRQFSNSRSEMNVSTLELGDSALYLCASSLALWGGNEQFFGPGTRLTVL.

The chain links TRBV20-1 to TRBJ2-1, with 14 nucleotides matching TRBD2. The CDR3 runs 17 residues. CDR1 and CDR2 from the germline V gene are DFQATT and SNEGSKA (reference sequence). Unmatched junction bases numbered 9, after V lost 0 bases and J lost 8 bases. The CDR3 DNA sequence: TGCAGTGCTAGAGACGGAACCGGGACTAGCGGGAGCTATGAGCAGTTCTTC. The encoded protein is CSARDGTGTSGSYEQFF.

This clonotype has a count of ten or more. This rearrangement joins TRBV20-1 to TRBJ2-1, with 9 bases fitting TRBD2. Germline V gene lookup returns CDR1 DFQATT and CDR2 SNEGSKA (reference sequence). V shed 3 bases and J 5 bases; nucleotides not matched to a gene: 11. The CDR3 is made up of 16 amino acids. The CDR3, as DNA: TGCAGTGCTAGTGGGGGGGCTAGCGGGAAGCACAATGAGCAGTTCTTC. Residues: CSASGGASGKHNEQFF.

This chain uses TRBV12-3 or TRBV12-4 with TRBJ2-1; 8 bases are shared with TRBD2. The CDR3 runs 16 residues. V lost 3 bases, J lost 5 bases, and 9 bases stayed unmatched. The CDR3 bases are TGTGCCAGCAGTTTCCTCCACGGGGGGGCTAACAATGAGCAGTTCTTC. It yields the protein CASSFLHGGANNEQFF.

This clonotype was counted a few times. The gene calls are TRBV20-1 and TRBJ2-6; TRBD1 is a possible D gene (6 bases). This CDR3 has 16 residues. Germline V gives CDR1 DFQATT, CDR2 SNEGSKA (reference sequence). Trimming pared 2 bases from V and 2 bases from J, leaving 13 bases between. The CDR3 loop reads CSARSSQGTGANVLTF. The DNA for the CDR3 is TGCAGTGCTAGATCCTCACAGGGAACTGGGGCCAACGTCCTGACTTTC.

This clonotype has more than one count but fewer than ten. V gene TRBV3-1 combines with J gene TRBJ1-2; 8 bases are shared with TRBD1. Germline CDR1 is LGHDT and CDR2 is YNNKEL (reference sequence). Trimming at V came to 4 bases and at J to 7 bases, leaving 11 bases not matched to a gene. CDR3 length: 15 amino acids. The CDR3 loop reads CASSRGQGSLSGYTF. For the CDR3, the DNA is TGTGCCAGCAGCCGAGGACAGGGCTCCCTGAGTGGCTACACCTTC.

This clonotype was seen a handful of times. Here the CDR3 DNA reads TGCAGTGCAGGATCCCTCAAAGTGAACACTGAAGCTTTCTTT. It yields the protein CSAGSLKVNTEAFF. V usage is TRBV20-1 and J usage is TRBJ1-1, with D hard to call. Trimming left V 6 bases short and J 0 bases short, with 14 bases between. Per germline, CDR1 DFQATT and CDR2 SNEGSKA (reference sequence). The CDR3 runs to 14 residues.

This clonotype has a handful of counts. The chain has TRBV9 and TRBJ2-7; 7 bases align to TRBD1. Germline-derived CDR1 and CDR2 are SGDLS and YYNGEE. V lost 5 bases to trimming and J lost 5 bases; unmatched junction nucleotides: 10. The CDR3 spans 14 residues. The CDR3 DNA sequence: TGTGCCAGCAGTTCACCAGGGGGTTTCAACGAGCAGTACTTC. Protein sequence: CASSSPGGFNEQYF.

The rearrangement links TRBV21-1 to TRBJ2-3; the D segment call TRBD1 is taken from the table without a DNA check. TRBV21-1 is marked as a pseudogene. The CDR3 extends over 18 amino acids. This CDR3 reads CASSKVRTGGSSTDTQYF. The DNA for the CDR3 is TGTGCCAGCAGCAAAGTGAGGACAGGGGGGTCTAGCACAGATACGCAGTATTTT.

To note about this clonotype: A much larger clone differs from this one at a single base, so this may be a read error. The chain couples TRBV12-3 or TRBV12-4 to TRBJ2-1, with 8 bases matching TRBD2. The CDR3 is 15 amino acids. Trimming took 5 bases from V and 8 from J; bases not matched to a gene: 11. As DNA, the CDR3 is TGTGCCAGCAGTGGAAGTCGGGTAGCGGGACATGAGCAGTTCTTC. Translated, it gives CASSGSRVAGHEQFF.

The chain has TRBV7-9 and TRBJ1-2; D remains unclear. The CDR3 has 14 amino acids. Germline V gives CDR1 SEHNR, CDR2 FQNEAQ (reference sequence). Deletions cut 2 bases from V and 3 bases from J, with 10 bases between. The CDR3 sequence is CASSLYGVDYGYTF. The CDR3 DNA is TGTGCCAGCAGCTTATATGGCGTAGACTATGGCTACACCTTC.

This clonotype was recorded a few times. This chain connects TRBV5-1 to TRBJ2-1; 11 bases are shared with TRBD2. The CDR3 loop spans 16 amino acids. With 0 bases clipped from V and 9 bases from J, the junction kept 8 bases outside the gene matches. The germline CDR1 and CDR2 sequences are SGHRS and YFSETQ. The DNA for the CDR3 is TGCGCCAGCAGCTTGGGCACTAGCGGGAGATGGGGTGAGCAGTTCTTC. This gives the protein CASSLGTSGRWGEQFF.

CDR3 residues: CASSQDGTSSYEQYF. CDR3 bases: TGTGCCAGCAGCCAAGATGGGACTAGCTCCTACGAGCAGTACTTC. This chain joins TRBV4-2 and TRBJ2-7; TRBD2 matches 8 bases. CDR3 length equals 15 residues. J was trimmed by 0 bases and V by 0 bases; bases with no gene match: 1. Germline V CDR1 and CDR2: LGHNA, YNFKEQ.

This clonotype was seen more than once but under ten times. This chain connects TRBV5-1 to TRBJ2-7; D is undetermined. The germline CDR1 and CDR2 sequences are SGHRS and YFSETQ. This CDR3 is built from 14 residues. Trimming cost V 0 bases and J 6 bases, with 13 bases left between them. CDR3 protein: CASSLDSGVAEQYF. The CDR3 coding sequence is TGCGCCAGCAGCTTGGACTCGGGCGTAGCCGAGCAGTACTTC.

This chain joins TRBV5-6 and TRBJ2-1; maybe TRBD1 (6 bases). The CDR3 runs 13 residues. Germline V gene sequence: CDR1 SGHDT, CDR2 YYEEEE. V was cut by 4 bases and J by 4 bases, with 9 bases left in between. The CDR3 spells CASSTDRYNEQFF. The DNA for the CDR3 is TGTGCCAGCAGCACCGACAGGTACAATGAGCAGTTCTTC.

This sequence joins TRBV10-3 and TRBJ2-1, with TRBD2 matching over 8 bases. Trimming cost V 2 bases and J 4 bases; bases outside gene matches: 4. The CDR3 loop spans 15 amino acids. Germline lookup yields CDR1 ENHRY and CDR2 SYGVKD. The CDR3 nucleotides read TGTGCCATCAGTGAGAAAAGCGGGGGTTACAATGAGCAGTTCTTC. Its protein product is CAISEKSGGYNEQFF.